The next 9 T cell receptor beta chains were all read from a single sample in a study of low-dose radiotherapy and immunotherapy resistance in tumors. cDNA synthesis used a TRAV/TRBV-specific primer set for both chains. The TCRs were subjected to amplification over roughly 18 PCR cycles employing a constant-region primer in conjunction with a V-primer adapter. TCRdb used MiXCR to reprocess the reads, holding one entry per CDR3 protein. The table lists about 6,600 distinct CDR3 sequences, approximately 50% of them singletons. These receptors originate from a human donor with advanced metastatic prostate, ovarian, gallbladder or colorectal cancer (not recorded which). This table probably holds off-target reads from a library built for another chain.

The V call is TRBV9, the J call TRBJ1-1; D is undetermined. Germline V gives CDR1 SGDLS, CDR2 YYNGEE. V lost 0 bases and J 7 bases, leaving 16 bases between the germline ends. The CDR3 length is 15 residues. CDR3 bases: TGTGCCAGCAGCGTAGATCCAGGAACAAAAGGTGAAGCTTTCTTT. This translates into CASSVDPGTKGEAFF.

There are a few counts of this clonotype. This chain uses TRBV2 with TRBJ2-1; the match to TRBD1 covers 9 bases. The germline gives CDR1 SNHLY, CDR2 FYNNEI. This CDR3 spans 13 amino acids. Trimming cost V 6 bases and J 3 bases; bases outside gene matches: 0. This chain's CDR3 is CASRDRGYNEQFF. In DNA form, the CDR3 reads TGTGCCAGCAGGGACAGGGGCTACAATGAGCAGTTCTTC. The whole variable domain, filled in from reference TRBV2 and TRBJ2-1, reads EPEVTQTPSHQVTQMGQEVILRCVPISNHLYFYWYRQILGQKVEFLVSFYNNEISEKSEIFDDQFSVERPDGSNFTLKIRSTKLEDSAMYFCASRDRGYNEQFFGPGTRLTVL.

This clonotype was observed a handful of times. The rearrangement joins TRBV12-3 or TRBV12-4 to TRBJ1-5; TRBD1 might be the D (5 bases). With 5 bases removed from V and 4 bases from J, the gap between germline ends came to 9 bases. The CDR3 covers 13 residues. CDR3 DNA sequence: TGTGCCAGCAGTCGCGGGGGGAATCAGCCCCAGCATTTT. Amino acids: CASSRGGNQPQHF.

The table lists this clonotype with a few counts. The chain is built from TRBV10-3 and TRBJ2-7; maybe TRBD2 (6 bases). The length of the CDR3 is 13 residues. V lost 6 bases to trimming and J lost 3 bases, with 12 bases between them. The germline CDR1 and CDR2 sequences are ENHRY and SYGVKD. The CDR3 region is CAISGVGGYEQYF. Here the CDR3 DNA reads TGTGCCATCAGCGGGGTGGGAGGCTACGAGCAGTACTTC.

The genes are TRBV5-4 and TRBJ2-3; D is undetermined. This CDR3 region has 14 residues. Germline V gene data show CDR1 as SGHNT and CDR2 as YYREEE (reference sequence). V was shortened by 1 base and J by 6 bases, with 12 bases between the two germline ends. The chain's CDR3 is CASSLRSIEDTQYF. The CDR3 DNA sequence: TGTGCCAGCAGCTTGAGGTCAATTGAGGATACGCAGTATTTT.

This clonotype was found a few times. This CDR3 reads CSAGTFYEQYF. Here the CDR3 DNA reads TGCAGCGCCGGGACTTTCTACGAGCAGTACTTC. The chain joins TRBV29-1 to TRBJ2-7; TRBD2 might be the D (6 bases). Germline V CDR1 and CDR2: SQVTM, ANQGSEA. The CDR3 has 11 residues. The V and J ends lost 7 bases and 3 bases respectively, with 10 bases between them.

The chain couples TRBV20-1 to TRBJ2-1; D perhaps matches TRBD2 (6 bases). CDR3 length equals 16 residues. The V end lost 3 bases, the J end lost 5 bases, and 20 bases lay between the germline ends. Germline lookup yields CDR1 DFQATT and CDR2 SNEGSKA (reference sequence). The chain's CDR3 is CSASERRRARDNEQFF. The CDR3 bases are TGCAGTGCTAGCGAGCGGAGGAGGGCCAGGGACAATGAGCAGTTCTTC.

V is TRBV28 and J is TRBJ1-4; D not resolved. The CDR3 has 13 residues. Germline V CDR1 and CDR2: MDHEN, SYDVKM. V was trimmed by 6 bases and J by 8 bases, leaving 13 bases between them. CDR3 in DNA: TGTGCCAGCAGGTACCCATCGGACGAAAAACTGTTTTTT. Translation gives CASRYPSDEKLFF.

The genes are TRBV9 and TRBJ2-1; perhaps TRBD1 as D (6 bases). CDR3 length: 14 amino acids. V was shortened by 2 bases and J by 3 bases, with 9 bases between the two germline ends. The V gene's germline CDR1 is SGDLS and CDR2 YYNGEE. The CDR3 loop reads CASSVGTNYNEQFF. DNA for the CDR3: TGTGCCAGCAGCGTCGGGACAAACTACAATGAGCAGTTCTTC.